This TCR beta chain was found in a study of Ad26.COV2.S vaccination and SARS-CoV-2 variants. Germline lookup yields CDR1 SGHAT and CDR2 FQNNGV. This CDR3 has 16 amino acids. V dropped 5 bases and J dropped 3 bases, with 19 bases sitting between them. Generated by immunoSEQ multiplex PCR, the TCRdb table keeps only in-frame clones and is missing some. Among roughly 380,000 clones listed, 80% to 90% were seen once. A word on this clone: The antigen is unknown.

Treatment reported: around 19 received Ad26.COV2.S at low or high dose, single or two shots; about 5 received placebo; per-sample allocation not given. Day 63 after the first injection of vaccine or placebo was the sampling time. Broader study findings: The analyses of TCR breadth and depth may have understated the size of total T cell responses.

The sample was peripheral blood, taken in a trial of Ad26.COV2.S vaccine versus placebo. The V and J genes are TRBV11-2 and TRBJ1-1, with a possible D match to TRBD1 (5 bases). The TCR comes from a person between 18 and 65 years old who received the Ad26.COV2.S COVID-19 vaccine or a placebo. The CDR3 coding sequence is TGTGCCAGCAGCCATCCGAGTGGCGGAGGGGACACTGAAGCTTTCTTT. Its translation is CASSHPSGGGDTEAFF.